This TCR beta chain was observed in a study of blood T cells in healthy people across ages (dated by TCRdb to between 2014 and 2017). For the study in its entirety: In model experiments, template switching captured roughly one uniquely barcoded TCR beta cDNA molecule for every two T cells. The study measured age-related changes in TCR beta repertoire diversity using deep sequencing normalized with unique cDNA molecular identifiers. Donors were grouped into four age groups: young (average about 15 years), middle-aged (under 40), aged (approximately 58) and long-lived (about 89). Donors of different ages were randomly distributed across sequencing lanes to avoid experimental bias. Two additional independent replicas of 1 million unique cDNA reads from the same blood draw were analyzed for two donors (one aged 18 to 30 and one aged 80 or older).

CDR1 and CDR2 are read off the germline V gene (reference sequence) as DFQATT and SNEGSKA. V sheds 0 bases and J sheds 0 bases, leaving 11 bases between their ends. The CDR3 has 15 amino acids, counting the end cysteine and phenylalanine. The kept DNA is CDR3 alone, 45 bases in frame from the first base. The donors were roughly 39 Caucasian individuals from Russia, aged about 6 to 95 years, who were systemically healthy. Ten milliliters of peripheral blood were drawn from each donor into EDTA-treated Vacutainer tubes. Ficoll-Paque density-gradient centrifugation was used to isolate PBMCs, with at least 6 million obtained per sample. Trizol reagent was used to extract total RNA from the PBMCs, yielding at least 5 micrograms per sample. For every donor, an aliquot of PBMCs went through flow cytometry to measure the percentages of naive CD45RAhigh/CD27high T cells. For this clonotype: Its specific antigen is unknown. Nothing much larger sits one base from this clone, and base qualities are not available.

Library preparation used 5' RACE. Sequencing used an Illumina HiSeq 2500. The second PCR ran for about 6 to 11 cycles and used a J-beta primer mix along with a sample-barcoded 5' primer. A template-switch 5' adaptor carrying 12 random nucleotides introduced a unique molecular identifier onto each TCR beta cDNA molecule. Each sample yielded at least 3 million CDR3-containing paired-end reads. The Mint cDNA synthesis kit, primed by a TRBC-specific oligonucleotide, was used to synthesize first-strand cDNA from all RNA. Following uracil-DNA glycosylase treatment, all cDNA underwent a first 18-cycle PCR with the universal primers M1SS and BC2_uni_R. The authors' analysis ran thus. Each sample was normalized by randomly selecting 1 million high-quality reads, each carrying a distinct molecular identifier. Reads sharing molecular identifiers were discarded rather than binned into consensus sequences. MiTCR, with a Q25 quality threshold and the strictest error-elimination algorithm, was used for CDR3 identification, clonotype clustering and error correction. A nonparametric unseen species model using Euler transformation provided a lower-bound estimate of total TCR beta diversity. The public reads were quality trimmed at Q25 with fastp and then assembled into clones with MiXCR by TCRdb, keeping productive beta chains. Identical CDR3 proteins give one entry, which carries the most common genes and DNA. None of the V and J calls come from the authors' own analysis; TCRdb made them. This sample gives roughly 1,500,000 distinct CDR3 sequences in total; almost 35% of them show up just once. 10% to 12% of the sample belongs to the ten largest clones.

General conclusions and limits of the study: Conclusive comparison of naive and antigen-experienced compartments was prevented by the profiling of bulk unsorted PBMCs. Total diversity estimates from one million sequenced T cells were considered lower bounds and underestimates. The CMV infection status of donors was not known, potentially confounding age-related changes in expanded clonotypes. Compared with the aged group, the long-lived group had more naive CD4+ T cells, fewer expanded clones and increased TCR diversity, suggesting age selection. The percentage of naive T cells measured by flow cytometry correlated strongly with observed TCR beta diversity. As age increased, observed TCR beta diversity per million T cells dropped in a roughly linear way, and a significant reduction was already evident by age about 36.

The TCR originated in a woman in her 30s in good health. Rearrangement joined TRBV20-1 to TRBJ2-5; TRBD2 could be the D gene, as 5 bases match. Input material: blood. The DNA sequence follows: TGCAGTGCTAGAGACCACGGGATCCACCAAGAGACCCAGTACTTC. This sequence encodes CSARDHGIHQETQYF.